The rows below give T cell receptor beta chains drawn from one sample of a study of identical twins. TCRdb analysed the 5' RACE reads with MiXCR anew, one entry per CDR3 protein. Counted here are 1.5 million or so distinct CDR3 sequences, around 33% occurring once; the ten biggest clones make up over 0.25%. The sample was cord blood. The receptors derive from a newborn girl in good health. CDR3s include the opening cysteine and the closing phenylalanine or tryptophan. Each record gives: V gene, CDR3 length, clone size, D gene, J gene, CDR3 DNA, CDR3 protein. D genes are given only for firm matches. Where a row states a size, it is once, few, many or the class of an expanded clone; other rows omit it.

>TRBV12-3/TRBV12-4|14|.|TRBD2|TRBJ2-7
TGTGCCAGCAGTTTCGCACTAGCGACCTACGAGCAGTACTTC
CASSFALATYEQYF
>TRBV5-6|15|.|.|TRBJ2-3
TGTGCCAGCAGCAAACAGGGCTCTAGCACAGATACGCAGTATTTT
CASSKQGSSTDTQYF
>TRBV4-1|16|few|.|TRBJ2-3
TGCGCCAGCAGCCAAGTCAGGGGGAGGGCTACAGATACGCAGTATTTT
CASSQVRGRATDTQYF
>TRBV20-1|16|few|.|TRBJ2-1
TGCAGTGCTAGTGGGCTGACTCCTAGCTCCTACAATGAGCAGTTCTTC
CSASGLTPSSYNEQFF
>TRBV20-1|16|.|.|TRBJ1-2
TGCAGTGCTAGAGATCCAAACAGAAAGGGGATAGGTGGCTACACCTTC
CSARDPNRKGIGGYTF
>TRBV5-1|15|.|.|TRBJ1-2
TGCGCCAGCAGCTTGGGCAGCCGCTATAACTATGGCTACACCTTC
CASSLGSRYNYGYTF
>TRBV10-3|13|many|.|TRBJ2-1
TGTGCCATCAGGGGCCCCCTCGACAATGAGCAGTTCTTC
CAIRGPLDNEQFF
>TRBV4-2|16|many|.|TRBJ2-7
TGTGCCAGCAGCCAAGATGCCGGGACACTCTCCTACGAGCAGTACTTC
CASSQDAGTLSYEQYF
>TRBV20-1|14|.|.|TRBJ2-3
TGCAGTGCTAGAGCGCCCTGGGGGAGAGATACGCAGTATTTT
CSARAPWGRDTQYF
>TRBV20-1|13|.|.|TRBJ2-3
TGCAGTGCTAGATACGGGCCTACAGATACGCAGTATTTT
CSARYGPTDTQYF
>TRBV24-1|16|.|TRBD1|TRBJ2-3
TGTGCCACCAGTGATCCGGGACAGGGGAAGACAGATACGCAGTATTTT
CATSDPGQGKTDTQYF
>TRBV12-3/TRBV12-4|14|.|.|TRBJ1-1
TGTGCCTCGGGGCGGAGAACGGAGAACACTGAAGCTTTCTTT
CASGRRTENTEAFF
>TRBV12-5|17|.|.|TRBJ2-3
TGTGCTAGTGGGACAACAGGGCGGTCGGGCGACACAGATACGCAGTATTTT
CASGTTGRSGDTDTQYF
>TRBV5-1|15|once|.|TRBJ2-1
TGCGCCAGCAGCTTCGGGACACGATCCGGCAATGAGCTGTTCTTC
CASSFGTRSGNELFF
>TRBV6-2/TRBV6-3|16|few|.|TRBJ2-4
TGTGCCAGCAGTTACGGGGGCGAGGGCCCCCGGGACATTCAGTACTTC
CASSYGGEGPRDIQYF
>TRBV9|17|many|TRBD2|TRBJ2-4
TGTGCCAGCAGCCCTCGGACTAGCGGGGACCCCAGGAACATTCAGTACTTC
CASSPRTSGDPRNIQYF
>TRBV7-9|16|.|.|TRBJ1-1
TGTGCCAGCAGCTTCCGACCCCTCTGGGGGGACACTGAAGCTTTCTTT
CASSFRPLWGDTEAFF
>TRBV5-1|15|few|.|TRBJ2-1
TGCGCCAGCAGCCCTAGCGTATCAGCCTACAATGAGCAGTTCTTC
CASSPSVSAYNEQFF
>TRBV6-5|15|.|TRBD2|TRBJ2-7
TGTGCCAGCCGGGGACTAGCGGGGGGCACCTACGAGCAGTACTTC
CASRGLAGGTYEQYF
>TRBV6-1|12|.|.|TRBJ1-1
TGTGCCAGCAGTCACCAGGGTAATGAAGCTTTCTTT
CASSHQGNEAFF
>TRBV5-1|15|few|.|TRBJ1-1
TGCGCCAGCAGCTCCCTCGCAGGTATGAACACTGAAGCTTTCTTT
CASSSLAGMNTEAFF
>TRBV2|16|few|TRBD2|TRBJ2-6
TGTGCCAGCACAATGAGCGGGATAACTGGGGCCAACGTCCTGACTTTC
CASTMSGITGANVLTF
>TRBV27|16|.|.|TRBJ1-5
TGTGCCAGCAGTTTACCCCTACAGGGTGCGAATCAGCCCCAGCATTTT
CASSLPLQGANQPQHF
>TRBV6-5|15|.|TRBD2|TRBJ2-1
TGTGCCAGCAGCACGGATAGCGGGATCTACAATGAGCAGTTCTTC
CASSTDSGIYNEQFF
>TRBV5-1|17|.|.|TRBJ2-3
TGCGCCAGCAGCTTGCACCTAAGTCGAGGAGGCACAGATACGCAGTATTTT
CASSLHLSRGGTDTQYF
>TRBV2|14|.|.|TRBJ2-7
TGTGCCAGCAGTGACGGGACTTTTGGGTACGAGCAGTACTTC
CASSDGTFGYEQYF
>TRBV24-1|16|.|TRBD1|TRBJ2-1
TGTGCCACCAGTGATCAACAGGGGGTAAATTACAATGAGCAGTTCTTC
CATSDQQGVNYNEQFF
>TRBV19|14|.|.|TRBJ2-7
TGTGCCAGTAGTAAAGATTTCAGCCCCTACGAGCAGTACTTC
CASSKDFSPYEQYF
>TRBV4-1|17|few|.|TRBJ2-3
TGCGCCAGCAGCCATCAGTCACTAGCTGTGGTGGCAGATACGCAGTATTTT
CASSHQSLAVVADTQYF
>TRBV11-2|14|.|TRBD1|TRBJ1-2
TGTGCCAGCAGCCGGGGACAGGACAAGGATGGCTACACCTTC
CASSRGQDKDGYTF
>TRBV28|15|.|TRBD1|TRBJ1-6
TGTGCCAGCAGTTTATCAGGGGGCTATAATTCACCCCTCCACTTT
CASSLSGGYNSPLHF
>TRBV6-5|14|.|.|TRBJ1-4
TGTGCCAGCAGCTCAGGGACCCCGAGGGGAAAACTGTTTTTT
CASSSGTPRGKLFF
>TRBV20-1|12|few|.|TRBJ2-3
TGCAGTGCTAGGACAATCACAGATACGCAGTATTTT
CSARTITDTQYF
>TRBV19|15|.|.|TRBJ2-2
TGTGCCAGTAGTCCTCGTCGGGGGCGAACCGGGGAGCTGTTTTTT
CASSPRRGRTGELFF
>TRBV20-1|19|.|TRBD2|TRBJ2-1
TGCAGTGCTAGAGAGGTTGGGACTAGCATAAGGGGGCCTTACAATGAGCAGTTCTTC
CSAREVGTSIRGPYNEQFF
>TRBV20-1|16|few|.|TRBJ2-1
TGCAGTGCTAGGGCATTGGCGGGGACCTCCTACAATGAGCAGTTCTTC
CSARALAGTSYNEQFF
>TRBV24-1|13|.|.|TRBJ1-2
TGTGCCACCAGTGACAGGGGATCGGATGGCTACACCTTC
CATSDRGSDGYTF
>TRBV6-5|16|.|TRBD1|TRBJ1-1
TGTGCCAGCAGTTGGATCTCGGGACAGGGGAACACTGAAGCTTTCTTT
CASSWISGQGNTEAFF
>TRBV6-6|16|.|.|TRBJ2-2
TGTGCCAGCAGTTATCAAGCGGTTCCCAACACCGGGGAGCTGTTTTTT
CASSYQAVPNTGELFF
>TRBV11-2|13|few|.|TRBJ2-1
TGTGCCAGCAGCCCAATCAAGTATTATGAGCAGTTCTTC
CASSPIKYYEQFF
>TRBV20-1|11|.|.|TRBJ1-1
TGCAGTGCTCTAGGGGTCACTGAAGCTTTCTTT
CSALGVTEAFF
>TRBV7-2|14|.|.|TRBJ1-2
TGTGCCAGCAGTAAAAAGGGTGCTAACTATGGCTACACCTTC
CASSKKGANYGYTF
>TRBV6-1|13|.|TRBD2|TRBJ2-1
TGTGCCAGCAGTGATGGGACTAAGGATGAGCAGTTCTTC
CASSDGTKDEQFF
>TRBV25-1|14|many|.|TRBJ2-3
TGTGCCAGCAGTGGGCACCCCGAAGGAGATACGCAGTATTTT
CASSGHPEGDTQYF
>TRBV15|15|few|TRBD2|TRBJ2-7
TGTGCCACCAGCAAATCTAGCGGAACAAACTACGAGCAGTACTTC
CATSKSSGTNYEQYF
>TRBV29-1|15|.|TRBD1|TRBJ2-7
TGCAGCGTTGCAGGGGGACAGCTGGTCTCCTACGAGCAGTACTTC
CSVAGGQLVSYEQYF
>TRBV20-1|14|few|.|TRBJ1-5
TGCAGTGCCCCTCCCGGAAGCAGCAATCAGCCCCAGCATTTT
CSAPPGSSNQPQHF
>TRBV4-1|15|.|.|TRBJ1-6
TGCGCCAGCAGCCAATCGAGCTCCTATAATTCACCCCTCCACTTT
CASSQSSSYNSPLHF
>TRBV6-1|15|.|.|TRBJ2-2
TGTGCCAGCAAACGAGAGGCAGCCTACACCGGGGAGCTGTTTTTT
CASKREAAYTGELFF
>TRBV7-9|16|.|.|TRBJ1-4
TGTGCCAGCAGCTTAGGTGCAGGTTCAACTAATGAAAAACTGTTTTTT
CASSLGAGSTNEKLFF
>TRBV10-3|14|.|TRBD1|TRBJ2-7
TGTGCCATCAGTGAGTCGAACAGGGGGTACGAGCAGTACTTC
CAISESNRGYEQYF
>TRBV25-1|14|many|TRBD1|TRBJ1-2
TGTGCCAGCAGTGAATACAGGGGGCACTATGGCTACACCTTC
CASSEYRGHYGYTF
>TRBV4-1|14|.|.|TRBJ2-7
TGCGCCAGCAGCCAGGGGGTTAGGAACAATGAGCAGTACTTC
CASSQGVRNNEQYF
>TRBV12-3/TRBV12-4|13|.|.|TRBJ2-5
TGTGCCAGCAGTTCGACAGGAACTTGGGAGCAGTACTTC
CASSSTGTWEQYF
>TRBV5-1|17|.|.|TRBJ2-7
TGCGCCAGCAGCTTGGTGGGCAGGACCTTTTCGACCTACAAGCAGTACTTC
CASSLVGRTFSTYKQYF
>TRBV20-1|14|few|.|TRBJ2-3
TGCAGTGCTAGAGGCTCGCTCCGCACAGATACGCAGTATTTT
CSARGSLRTDTQYF
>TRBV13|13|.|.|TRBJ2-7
TGTGTCAGCAGCTTAGGTCGTTCCTACGAGCAGTACTTC
CVSSLGRSYEQYF
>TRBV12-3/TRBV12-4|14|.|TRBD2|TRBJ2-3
TGTGCCAGCAGGCTGGGGCTAGCGGGAGACCCGCAGTATTTT
CASRLGLAGDPQYF
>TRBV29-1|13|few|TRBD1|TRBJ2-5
TGCAGCGCGGAGACAGGGGCCCAAGAGACCCAGTACTTC
CSAETGAQETQYF
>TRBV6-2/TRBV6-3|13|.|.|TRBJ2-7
TGTGCCAGCAGTTTCCAAGCTACCTACGAGCAGTACTTC
CASSFQATYEQYF